This TCR beta chain emerged from a study of Tregs in tolerant kidney transplant recipients. Study-wide points: No direct test of biological reproducibility was done here.

This CDR3 spans 11 amino acids. The V gene end was trimmed by 7 bases and the J gene end by 10 bases; junction bases not matched to a gene: 4. TCRdb's table, derived via immunoSEQ multiplex PCR, lists solely in-frame clones and lacks some. The sample has some 66,000 clones, about nine tenths seen once; the top ten hold roughly 11%. Remarks on this clone: Its antigen is not identified.

The chain uses TRBV23-1 and TRBJ2-3, with 8 bases that match TRBD1. TRBV23-1 is given ORF status, its function remaining uncertain. This specimen consisted of CD8+ T cells from blood, obtained before the transplant. The origin of this receptor is a human donor who received a combined kidney and bone marrow transplant. CDR3 protein: CASTGQGAQYF. The CDR3 DNA reads TGCGCCAGCACAGGACAGGGCGCGCAGTATTTT.